This TCR beta chain was captured in a study of early T cells in non-severe SARS-CoV-2 infection. Study outcomes and limitations: VDJdb matches were skewed toward anti-spike CD8 T cell responses.

A remark on this clonotype: Its cognate antigen is unknown.

Germline assignment: CDR1 SGHTA and CDR2 FQGNSA. The germline V and J ends were trimmed by 5 bases and 5 bases, with 7 bases remaining between them. The CDR3 has 13 residues. TCRdb fed the 5' RACE reads into MiXCR, producing one record per CDR3 protein. The profile shows roughly 40,000 distinct CDR3 sequences, roughly 7% of them singletons. V gene TRBV7-2 combines with J gene TRBJ1-6, with D hard to call. This receptor was identified in an adult who was a healthcare worker with PCR-confirmed SARS-CoV-2 infection or an uninfected control (not recorded which). Sequences were obtained from whole blood. CDR3: CASSTLNNSPLHF. CDR3 coding DNA: TGTGCCAGCAGCACCCTAAATAATTCACCCCTCCACTTT.